The present T cell receptor (beta chain) was sequenced within a study of early T cells in non-severe SARS-CoV-2 infection. Study context: The study sequenced bulk RNA from unsorted whole blood, with chains unpaired. Study outcomes and limitations: VDJdb matching, biased toward anti-spike CD8 responses, missed private and CD4 specificities.

The CDR3 loop spans 22 amino acids. CDR1 and CDR2 from the germline V gene are MDHEN and SYDVKM. Trimming pared 3 bases from V and 0 bases from J, leaving 30 bases between. Ten or more counts support this clonotype. Its antigen is undetermined. Each CDR3 protein is one row after TCRdb ran MiXCR on the 5' RACE reads. The sample lists some 60,000 distinct CDR3 sequences; 8.9% were seen once. The TCR originated in an adult who was a healthcare worker with PCR-confirmed SARS-CoV-2 infection or an uninfected control (not recorded which). The material sequenced was whole blood. The chain links TRBV28 to TRBJ2-1; maybe TRBD2 (6 bases). The CDR3 region has the DNA TGTGCCAGCAGTTTCCCGACCCGGTCCAGACTAGTAGTGGGGGGCTCCTACAATGAGCAGTTCTTC. This gives the protein CASSFPTRSRLVVGGSYNEQFF.